This TCR beta chain stems from a study of T cell responses to AZD1222 COVID-19 vaccine. As to this clone: Its antigen is undetermined.

General study results and limits: The reported proportion of spike-specific TCRs targeting unmutated variant regions was nearly half.

Using immunoSEQ multiplex PCR, the repertoire was profiled, and TCRdb retains in-frame clones only, with some absent. This table has some 97,000 clones, 80% to 95% appearing once. The CDR3 extends over 13 amino acids. Trimming left V 3 bases short and J 3 bases short, with 3 bases between. Germline CDR1 LNHDA, CDR2 SQIVND (reference sequence). This rearrangement joins TRBV19 to TRBJ2-6; D ambiguous. This sequence was found in an adult in good health. The specimen comprised peripheral blood, sampled on day 0 of AZD1222 vaccination. CDR3 bases: TGTGCCAGTAGTATTGATGGGGCCAACGTCCTGACTTTC. Its protein is CASSIDGANVLTF.